One and the same sample provided the 24 T cell receptor beta chains below, sequenced in a study of cytomegalovirus exposure and HLA in healthy donors. PCR involved 60 Vbeta and 13 Jbeta primers. The repertoire was sequenced with immunoSEQ multiplex PCR; TCRdb's copy has only in-frame clones and lacks some. Counted here are 220,000 or so clones, around four fifths occurring once; the ten biggest clones make up 3.8%. Sequencing used PBMCs. Source of these receptors: a male donor in good health and CMV-seronegative.

The chain employs TRBV29-1 and TRBJ2-3; D is possibly TRBD1 (5 bases). Trimming stripped 7 bases from V and 3 bases from J, with 32 bases between. In germline, CDR1 is SQVTM, CDR2 ANQGSEA. The CDR3 has 19 amino acids. The CDR3 loop is CSAPKGALARAGATDTQYF. CDR3 nucleotide sequence: TGCAGCGCCCCCAAGGGTGCATTGGCCCGAGCTGGGGCAACAGATACGCAGTATTTT.

The CDR3: CASKLGSSYNEQFF. As DNA, the CDR3 is TGTGCCAGCAAACTAGGGAGCTCCTACAATGAGCAGTTCTTC. The chain has TRBV25-1 and TRBJ2-1; a weak D match, TRBD2 (5 bases). Germline V lookup: CDR1 MGHDK, CDR2 SYGVNS. Trimming removed 7 bases from V and 0 bases from J, with 10 bases in between. The CDR3 spans 14 residues.

This chain links TRBV19 with TRBJ1-1; D is perhaps TRBD1 (5 bases). The germline V and J ends were trimmed by 5 bases and 0 bases, with 10 bases remaining between them. This CDR3 contains 14 residues. Per the germline V gene, CDR1 is LNHDA and CDR2 is SQIVND (reference sequence). This CDR3 is CASSRGLMNTEAFF. The CDR3 bases are TGTGCCAGTAGTCGGGGACTCATGAACACTGAAGCTTTCTTT.

The rearrangement links TRBV19 to TRBJ2-7, with D perhaps TRBD2 (6 bases). V was pared by 1 base and J by 0 bases, with 13 bases between. The length of the CDR3 is 16 residues. The germline CDR1 and CDR2 sequences are LNHDA and SQIVND (reference sequence). The CDR3 coding sequence is TGTGCCAGTAGTATAGCCGCTAGCGCCTACTCCTACGAGCAGTACTTC. It encodes CASSIAASAYSYEQYF.

The chain uses TRBV6-4 and TRBJ2-2, with D possibly being TRBD1 (6 bases). The CDR3 spans 13 residues. Germline values: CDR1 MRHNA, CDR2 SNTAGT. Trimming cost V 4 bases and J 7 bases, with 10 bases left between them. CDR3 sequence reads: CASSAQQGGELFF. DNA of the CDR3: TGTGCCAGCAGTGCCCAACAGGGCGGGGAGCTGTTTTTT.

The V call is TRBV6-1, the J call TRBJ1-2, with D perhaps matching TRBD1 (5 bases). The CDR3 runs to 14 residues. The V end lost 6 bases, the J end lost 4 bases, and 15 bases lay between the germline ends. From germline, CDR1 is MNHNS and CDR2 SASEGT. CDR3 loop: CASRQSGGFYGYTF. CDR3 nucleotide sequence: TGTGCCAGCAGACAAAGCGGGGGGTTCTATGGCTACACCTTC.

The genes are TRBV27 and TRBJ2-2; 11 bases are a match to TRBD2. This CDR3 is built from 16 residues. Trimming removed 6 bases from V and 3 bases from J; junction bases left unmatched: 6. CDR1 is MNHEY, CDR2 SMNVEV, per germline (reference sequence). In DNA, the CDR3 is TGTGCCAGCAGCCCCACTAGCGGGAGATACACCGGGGAGCTGTTTTTT. Translation: CASSPTSGRYTGELFF.

The rearrangement joins TRBV2 to TRBJ2-3; TRBD2 agrees at 7 bases. This CDR3 spans 15 amino acids. In germline, CDR1 is SNHLY, CDR2 FYNNEI. Germline trimming cut 2 bases from V and 0 bases from J; bases unmatched to any gene: 2. As DNA, the CDR3 is TGTGCCAGCAGTGAAAATAGCGGGAGCACAGATACGCAGTATTTT. Its translation is CASSENSGSTDTQYF.

The chain carries TRBV6-5 and TRBJ2-7, with 7 bases that match TRBD2. CDR3 size: 14 residues. Trimming at V came to 5 bases and at J to 2 bases, leaving 6 bases not matched to a gene. Germline V lookup: CDR1 MNHEY, CDR2 SVGAGI. The CDR3 protein is CASSGALAAYEQYF. CDR3 sequence (DNA): TGTGCCAGCAGTGGGGCTCTAGCGGCCTACGAGCAGTACTTC.

The sample holds a few counts of this clone. The chain links TRBV28 to TRBJ1-3; D remains ambiguous. Looked up from germline, CDR1 is MDHEN and CDR2 is SYDVKM. The CDR3 covers 14 residues. Trimming removed 6 bases from V and 0 bases from J, with 9 bases in between. CDR3 DNA: TGTGCCAGCAGAGTACAGTCCTCTGGAAACACCATATATTTT. Translation: CASRVQSSGNTIYF.

A single count supports this clone. The J gene is TRBJ1-3, the V gene TRBV19; D gene ambiguous. V lost 4 bases, J lost 5 bases, and 18 bases lay in between. Germline values: CDR1 LNHDA, CDR2 SQIVND (reference sequence). The CDR3 totals 16 residues. The CDR3 bases are TGTGCCAGTAGTAAGGTCGTGGATTTCGGGAGAAACACCATATATTTT. Its translation is CASSKVVDFGRNTIYF.

Note on this clone: Other DNA sequences of this sample code for an identical CDR3. The CDR3 loop is CASSLTGADTQYF. As DNA, the CDR3 is TGTGCCAGCAGCTTAACGGGTGCAGATACGCAGTATTTT. V and J are TRBV7-9 and TRBJ2-3; D unclear. Germline CDR1 SEHNR, CDR2 FQNEAQ (reference sequence). This CDR3 is 13 amino acids long. V was trimmed by 2 bases and J by 4 bases, leaving 7 bases between them.

The chain carries TRBV28 and TRBJ1-1, with TRBD1 identical over 7 bases. The germline CDR1 and CDR2 sequences are MDHEN and SYDVKM. The ends lost 5 bases at V and 0 bases at J; junction bases unmatched: 6. This CDR3 region has 15 residues. CDR3 region: CASSPGQLLNTEAFF. The CDR3 coding sequence is TGTGCCAGCAGTCCGGGACAGCTACTGAACACTGAAGCTTTCTTT.

This chain uses TRBV21-1 with TRBJ1-5; TRBD1, the D gene given by the table, was not confirmed from the DNA. TRBV21-1 is deemed a pseudogene. This CDR3 contains 15 residues. This chain's CDR3 is CASSKFGQGEQPQHF. The CDR3 DNA sequence: TGTGCCAGCAGCAAATTTGGACAGGGGGAACAGCCCCAGCATTTT.

This clone was detected only a few times. The J gene is TRBJ2-7, the V gene TRBV28, with D possibly matching TRBD2 (6 bases). The CDR3 is 13 amino acids. The V gene lost 2 bases and the J gene lost 3 bases, with 8 bases spanning the gap. CDR1 MDHEN and CDR2 SYDVKM come from the germline V gene. CDR3 sequence: CASSLAGIYEQYF. CDR3 bases: TGTGCCAGCAGTTTAGCGGGAATCTACGAGCAGTACTTC. Drawing the rest from reference TRBV28 and TRBJ2-7, the complete variable domain is DVKVTQSSRYLVKRTGEKVFLECVQDMDHENMFWYRQDPGLGLRLIYFSYDVKMKEKGDIPEGYSVSREKKERFSLILESASTNQTSMYLCASSLAGIYEQYFGPGTRLTVT.

There are a few counts of this clone. This rearrangement joins TRBV9 to TRBJ2-2, with 7 bases fitting TRBD2. Unmatched junction bases numbered 10, after V lost 4 bases and J lost 7 bases. Per germline, CDR1 SGDLS and CDR2 YYNGEE. The CDR3 sequence is 15 residues long. CDR3 sequence (DNA): TGTGCCAGCAGCCCCCAAGGCGGGAGCGGCGGGGAGCTGTTTTTT. It translates to CASSPQGGSGGELFF.

The chain joins TRBV19 to TRBJ2-7, with 8 bases lining up with TRBD1. V lost 9 bases and J lost 3; bases outside the gene matches: 10. The CDR3 length is 14 residues. CDR1 LNHDA and CDR2 SQIVND come from the germline V gene (reference sequence). The CDR3 reads CASRQGPSHYEQYF. For the CDR3, the DNA is TGTGCCAGCCGACAGGGGCCCTCTCACTACGAGCAGTACTTC.

The chain is built from TRBV7-2 and TRBJ2-1; the match to TRBD2 covers 12 bases. V shed 5 bases, J shed 6 bases, and the junction held 8 bases outside the gene matches. Germline CDR1 and CDR2: SGHTA and FQGNSA. The CDR3 has 16 amino acids. CDR3 in amino acids: CASSRLAGGSGNEQFF. DNA for the CDR3: TGTGCCAGCAGCCGGCTAGCGGGAGGGTCGGGCAATGAGCAGTTCTTC.

In its sample, this clone was seen once. The rearrangement uses TRBV29-1 and TRBJ2-7; the match to TRBD1 covers 8 bases. V gave up 8 bases and J gave up 0 bases; unmatched junction bases: 12. Germline values: CDR1 SQVTM, CDR2 ANQGSEA. CDR3 length: 15 amino acids. The CDR3 sequence is CSPTSGQGFSYEQYF. CDR3 DNA sequence: TGCAGCCCTACCTCCGGACAGGGCTTCTCCTACGAGCAGTACTTC.

The chain recombines TRBV28 with TRBJ1-2, with TRBD1 identical over 9 bases. Germline-derived CDR1 and CDR2 are MDHEN and SYDVKM. The CDR3 has 13 amino acids. Trimming at V came to 8 bases and at J to 3 bases, leaving 4 bases not matched to a gene. CDR3 DNA sequence: TGTGCCAGCTCACAGGGGGCGGACTATGGCTACACCTTC. This encodes CASSQGADYGYTF.

The genes are TRBV7-9 and TRBJ2-3; 8 bases map to TRBD2. V was clipped by 5 bases and J by 0 bases; unmatched bases: 7. There are 16 residues in the CDR3. Germline assignment: CDR1 SEHNR and CDR2 FQNEAQ (reference sequence). DNA of the CDR3: TGTGCCAGCAGCCCCGAGATAGCGGGAAGCACAGATACGCAGTATTTT. It specifies CASSPEIAGSTDTQYF.

This clone was recorded once. The genes are TRBV29-1 and TRBJ2-7; D call uncertain. The V gene's germline CDR1 is SQVTM and CDR2 ANQGSEA. This CDR3 comprises 12 residues. The ends were cut back, 4 bases at V and 2 bases at J, with 9 bases in the middle. The CDR3 coding sequence is TGCAGCGTTGCAGACTTTCCCTACGAGCAGTACTTC. This gives the protein CSVADFPYEQYF.

The chain joins TRBV5-4 to TRBJ1-4; TRBD1 matches at 7 bases. Unmatched junction bases numbered 4, after V lost 1 base and J lost 4 bases. Germline loops: CDR1 SGHNT, CDR2 YYREEE (reference sequence). CDR3 length equals 15 residues. CDR3 in DNA: TGTGCCAGCAGCTTGCCGACAGGGAATAATGAAAAACTGTTTTTT. Translated: CASSLPTGNNEKLFF. Full variable domain (remainder filled in from reference TRBV5-4 and TRBJ1-4): ETGVTQSPTHLIKTRGQQVTLRCSSQSGHNTVSWYQQALGQGPQFIFQYYREEENGRGNFPPRFSGLQFPNYSSELNVNALELDDSALYLCASSLPTGNNEKLFFGSGTQLSVL.

This chain links TRBV5-1 with TRBJ2-3; no firm D call. V lost 1 base, J lost 2 bases, and 8 bases lay in between. Germline V gene sequence: CDR1 SGHRS, CDR2 YFSETQ. CDR3 length: 14 amino acids. CDR3 region: CASSLQVLTDTQYF. CDR3 DNA: TGCGCCAGCAGCTTGCAAGTACTCACAGATACGCAGTATTTT.